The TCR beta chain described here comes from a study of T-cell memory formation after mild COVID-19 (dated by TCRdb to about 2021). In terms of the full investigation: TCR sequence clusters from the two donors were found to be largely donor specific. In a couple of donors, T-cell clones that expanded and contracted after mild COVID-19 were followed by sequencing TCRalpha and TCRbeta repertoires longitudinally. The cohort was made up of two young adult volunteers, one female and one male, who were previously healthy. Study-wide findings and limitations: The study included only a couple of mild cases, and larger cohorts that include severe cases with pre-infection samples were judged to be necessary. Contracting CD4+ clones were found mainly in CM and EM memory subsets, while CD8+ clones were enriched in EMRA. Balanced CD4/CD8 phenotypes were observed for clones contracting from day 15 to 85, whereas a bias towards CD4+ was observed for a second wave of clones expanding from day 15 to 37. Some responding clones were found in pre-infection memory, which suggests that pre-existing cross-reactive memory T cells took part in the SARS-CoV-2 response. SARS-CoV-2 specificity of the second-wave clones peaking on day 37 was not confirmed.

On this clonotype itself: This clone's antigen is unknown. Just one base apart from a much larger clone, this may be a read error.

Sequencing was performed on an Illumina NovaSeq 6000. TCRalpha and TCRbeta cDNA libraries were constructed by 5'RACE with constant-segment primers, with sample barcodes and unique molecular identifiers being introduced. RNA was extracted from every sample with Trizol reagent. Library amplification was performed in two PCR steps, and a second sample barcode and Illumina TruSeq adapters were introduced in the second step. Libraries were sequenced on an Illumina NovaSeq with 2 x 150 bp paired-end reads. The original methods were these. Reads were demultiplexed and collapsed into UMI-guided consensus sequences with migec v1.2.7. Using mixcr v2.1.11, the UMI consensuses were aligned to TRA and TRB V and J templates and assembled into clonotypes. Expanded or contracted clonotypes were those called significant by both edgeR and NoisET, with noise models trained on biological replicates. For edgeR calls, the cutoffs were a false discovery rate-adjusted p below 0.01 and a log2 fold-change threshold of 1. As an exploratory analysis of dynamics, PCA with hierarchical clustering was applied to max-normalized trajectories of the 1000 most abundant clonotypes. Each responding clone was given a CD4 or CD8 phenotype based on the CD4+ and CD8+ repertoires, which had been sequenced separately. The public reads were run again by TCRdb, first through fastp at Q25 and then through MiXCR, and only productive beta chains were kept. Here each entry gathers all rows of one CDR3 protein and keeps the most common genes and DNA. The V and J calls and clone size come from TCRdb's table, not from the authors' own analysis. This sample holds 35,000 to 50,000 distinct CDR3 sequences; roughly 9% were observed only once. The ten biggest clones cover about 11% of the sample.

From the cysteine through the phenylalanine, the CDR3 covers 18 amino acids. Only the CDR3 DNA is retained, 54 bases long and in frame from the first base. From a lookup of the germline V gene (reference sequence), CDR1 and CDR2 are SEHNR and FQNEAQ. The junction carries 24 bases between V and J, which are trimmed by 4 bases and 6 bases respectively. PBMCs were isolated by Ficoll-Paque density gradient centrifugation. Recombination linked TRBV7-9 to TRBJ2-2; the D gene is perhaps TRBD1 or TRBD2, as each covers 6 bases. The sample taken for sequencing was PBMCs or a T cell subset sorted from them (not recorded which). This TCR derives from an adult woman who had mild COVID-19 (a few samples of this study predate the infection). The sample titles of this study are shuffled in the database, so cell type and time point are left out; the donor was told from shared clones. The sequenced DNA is TGTGCCAGCAGCTCCTCCGGGAGTCAGGGGAAAGGCTCCGGGGAGCTGTTTTTT. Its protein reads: CASSSSGSQGKGSGELFF.